This T cell receptor (beta chain) was sequenced during a study of cytomegalovirus exposure and HLA in healthy donors. Germline V CDR1 and CDR2: MNHEY, SVGAGI. This CDR3 has 14 residues. V shed 5 bases and J 2 bases; nucleotides not matched to a gene: 3. While the first cohort had 700 or so subjects, the donors belonged to the separate validation cohort of 100 to 150 subjects. Sequencing was performed with immunoSEQ multiplex PCR; in TCRdb, only in-frame clones are kept and a portion is missing. The sample includes some 170,000 clones, around nine tenths of them seen just once. The sample was PBMCs. The clonotype originates from a young man in good health and CMV-seropositive. The chain employs TRBV6-5 and TRBJ2-3, with 8 bases fitting TRBD1. As DNA, the CDR3 is TGTGCCAGCAGTCGGGACAGGACCACAGATACGCAGTATTTT. Amino acids: CASSRDRTTDTQYF.